Shown below are 25 T cell receptor beta chains from a single sample sequenced in a study of blood T cell repertoires in COVID-19. Generated by immunoSEQ multiplex PCR, the TCRdb table keeps only in-frame clones and is missing some. The sample shows 410,000 or so clones, around nine tenths of them seen only once. Specimen: peripheral blood. The receptors shown here come from a woman between 35 and 50 years old with COVID-19, enrolled during active disease.

J is TRBJ1-2 and V is TRBV12-3 or TRBV12-4, with D possibly being TRBD1 (6 bases). The CDR3 has 13 amino acids. Trimming removed 5 bases from V and 5 bases from J, with 12 bases in between. The CDR3, as DNA: TGTGCCAGCAGTGCGGACAGAGATTATGGCTACACCTTC. This translates into CASSADRDYGYTF.

The chain has TRBV29-1 and TRBJ2-1; 10 bases line up with TRBD2. This CDR3 comprises 15 residues. Germline V gene lookup returns CDR1 SQVTM and CDR2 ANQGSEA. Trimming took 4 bases from V and 5 from J; bases not matched to a gene: 8. In DNA form, the CDR3 reads TGCAGCGTTGCCCCGGGACTAGCGTACCACAATGAGCAGTTCTTC. This sequence encodes CSVAPGLAYHNEQFF.

J is TRBJ1-2 and V is TRBV28, with no clear D. The germline CDR1 and CDR2 sequences are MDHEN and SYDVKM. V lost 2 bases and J lost 4, with 14 bases in between. The CDR3 is 15 residues long. CDR3 nucleotide sequence: TGTGCCAGCAGTTTAGGCGGCACAAGGAGCTATGGCTACACCTTC. Encoded protein: CASSLGGTRSYGYTF.

The chain joins TRBV28 to TRBJ1-5; 8 bases fit TRBD1. V shed 2 bases, J shed 0 bases, and the junction held 12 bases outside the gene matches. The CDR3 totals 19 residues. Germline V gene lookup returns CDR1 MDHEN and CDR2 SYDVKM. CDR3 nucleotides: TGTGCCAGCAGTTTACTCGGGACAGGTACGATTTATAGCAATCAGCCCCAGCATTTT. This codes for CASSLLGTGTIYSNQPQHF.

The chain has TRBV2 and TRBJ2-7; the D gene is possibly TRBD1 (6 bases). The V end lost 5 bases, the J end lost 0 bases, and 17 bases lay between the germline ends. The CDR3 covers 16 residues. CDR1 SNHLY and CDR2 FYNNEI come from the germline V gene. The CDR3 is CASSMAGQKPSYEQYF. CDR3 in DNA: TGTGCCAGCAGTATGGCAGGACAGAAGCCCTCCTACGAGCAGTACTTC.

The V gene is TRBV19, the J gene TRBJ2-1; a weak D match, TRBD2 (7 bases). CDR3 size: 15 residues. Germline V gene data show CDR1 as LNHDA and CDR2 as SQIVND (reference sequence). V was pared by 6 bases and J by 0 bases, with 12 bases between. The CDR3 is CASRGGGSSYNEQFF. The CDR3 region has the DNA TGTGCCAGTAGGGGCGGGGGCAGCTCCTACAATGAGCAGTTCTTC.

The chain combines TRBV6-2 or TRBV6-3 with TRBJ2-1, with TRBD1 matching over 9 bases. From germline, CDR1 is MNHEY and CDR2 SVGEGT. CDR3 length: 15 residues. V lost 5 bases, J lost 3 bases, and 5 bases stayed unmatched. CDR3 sequence reads: CASSQDRGFYNEQFF. In DNA, the CDR3 is TGTGCCAGCAGTCAGGACAGGGGCTTCTACAATGAGCAGTTCTTC.

This chain uses TRBV15 with TRBJ2-5, with 7 bases matching TRBD1. The CDR3 covers 16 residues. Germline lookup yields CDR1 LNHNV and CDR2 YYDKDF (reference sequence). V trimming: 4 bases; J trimming: 4 bases; junction bases outside the gene matches: 12. CDR3 coding DNA: TGTGCCACCAGCAACGACAGGGAACCTTGGGGAGAGACCCAGTACTTC. Protein: CATSNDREPWGETQYF.

This clone occurred a few times. This chain links TRBV7-2 with TRBJ1-1; TRBD1 is a possible D gene (5 bases). CDR1 is SGHTA and CDR2 is FQGNSA in the germline V gene. V was trimmed by 10 bases and J by 1 base, leaving 13 bases between them. The CDR3 spans 13 residues. The CDR3 DNA is TGTGCCACCGGAGCCCAGGGGAACACTGAAGCTTTCTTT. Encoded protein: CATGAQGNTEAFF.

This clone was recorded once. The V call is TRBV4-3, the J call TRBJ2-3; D is possibly TRBD2 (5 bases). The CDR3 has 16 amino acids. Trimming pared 0 bases from V and 1 base from J, leaving 11 bases between. Per germline, CDR1 LGHNA and CDR2 YSLEER. CDR3 nucleotides: TGCGCCAGCAGCCAAGATGGACTGCGCGGCACAGATACGCAGTATTTT. Protein product: CASSQDGLRGTDTQYF.

The chain has TRBV3-1 (or the pseudogene TRBV3-2) and TRBJ1-1; a weak D match, TRBD1 (5 bases). V gave up 1 base and J gave up 11 bases, with 14 bases separating them. From germline, CDR1 is LGHDT and CDR2 YNNKEL (reference sequence). The CDR3 is 13 residues long. The CDR3 DNA reads TGTGCCAGCAGCCAAGGCCCGTGGGGCGGTGCTTTCTTT. Amino acid sequence: CASSQGPWGGAFF.

The chain employs TRBV7-9 and TRBJ2-7; 10 nucleotides align to TRBD1. The CDR3 consists of 15 residues. J was trimmed by 7 bases and V by 6 bases; bases with no gene match: 12. Per the germline V gene, CDR1 is SEHNR and CDR2 is FQNEAQ (reference sequence). CDR3: CASRPPGQGMGEQYF. The CDR3 DNA sequence: TGTGCCAGCAGGCCCCCGGGACAGGGGATGGGAGAGCAGTACTTC. The entire variable domain, with the rest obtained from reference TRBV7-9 and TRBJ2-7, is as follows: DTGVSQNPRHKITKRGQNVTFRCDPISEHNRLYWYRQTLGQGPEFLTYFQNEAQLEKSRLLSDRFSAERPKGSFSTLEIQRTEQGDSAMYLCASRPPGQGMGEQYFGPGTRLTVT.

CDR3 nucleotide sequence: TGTGCCATCAGTGAGTCGGGGCAGGGCGGTCAGCCCCAGCATTTT. It is translated as CAISESGQGGQPQHF. This chain links TRBV10-3 with TRBJ1-5; a weak D match, TRBD1 (5 bases). CDR1 ENHRY and CDR2 SYGVKD come from the germline V gene. This CDR3 is 15 amino acids long. The V end lost 0 bases, the J end lost 6 bases, and 12 bases lay between the germline ends.

The rearrangement links TRBV7-2 to TRBJ1-2, with 7 bases lining up with TRBD1. CDR3 length: 14 amino acids. The ends lost 5 bases at V and 2 bases at J; junction bases unmatched: 5. Germline assignment: CDR1 SGHTA and CDR2 FQGNSA. The CDR3 sequence: CASSVSQGNYGYTF. DNA of the CDR3: TGTGCCAGCAGCGTATCACAGGGGAACTATGGCTACACCTTC.

The chain joins TRBV27 to TRBJ2-1; 9 bases line up with TRBD1. The CDR3 loop spans 16 amino acids. Germline V gene data show CDR1 as MNHEY and CDR2 as SMNVEV (reference sequence). V was clipped by 2 bases and J by 5 bases; unmatched bases: 7. The CDR3 is CASSLQQGALNNEQFF. The CDR3, as DNA: TGTGCCAGCAGTTTACAACAGGGGGCGCTTAACAATGAGCAGTTCTTC.

V usage is TRBV29-1 and J usage is TRBJ1-2, with 7 bases lining up with TRBD1. Trimming cost V 6 bases and J 3 bases; bases outside gene matches: 13. Germline V gene sequence: CDR1 SQVTM, CDR2 ANQGSEA. The length of the CDR3 is 15 residues. The CDR3 sequence: CSVRKRGRGDYGYTF. CDR3 nucleotides: TGCAGCGTCCGTAAAAGGGGGCGGGGTGACTATGGCTACACCTTC.

The rearrangement uses TRBV7-9 and TRBJ2-2; TRBD2 matches at 10 bases. The V gene end was trimmed by 3 bases and the J gene end by 2 bases; junction bases not matched to a gene: 3. CDR1 and CDR2 (germline): SEHNR, FQNEAQ (reference sequence). The CDR3 totals 16 residues. CDR3 nucleotides: TGTGCCAGCAGCTTCAGCGGGAGGGATAACACCGGGGAGCTGTTTTTT. Protein sequence: CASSFSGRDNTGELFF.

The chain carries TRBV5-1 and TRBJ1-6; the D gene is possibly TRBD1 (6 bases). The CDR3 sequence is 14 residues long. In germline, CDR1 is SGHRS, CDR2 YFSETQ. V lost 4 bases to trimming and J lost 10 bases, with 15 bases between them. CDR3 residues: CASSIDPRGSPLHF. Written as DNA, the CDR3 is TGCGCCAGCAGCATAGACCCGAGGGGGTCACCCCTCCACTTT.

The genes are TRBV7-6 and TRBJ2-3; TRBD1 matches at 9 bases. Germline V CDR1 and CDR2: SGHVS, FNYEAQ. The junction had 2 bases not matched to a gene; V was cut back by 6 bases and J by 4 bases. This CDR3 has 13 amino acids. CDR3 DNA sequence: TGTGCCAGCAGGGACAGGGGCGCAGATACGCAGTATTTT. Translation: CASRDRGADTQYF. Complete variable domain (other parts from reference TRBV7-6 and TRBJ2-3): GAGVSQSPRYKVTKRGQDVALRCDPISGHVSLYWYRQALGQGPEFLTYFNYEAQQDKSGLPNDRFSAERPEGSISTLTIQRTEQRDSAMYRCASRDRGADTQYFGPGTRLTVL.

The rearrangement uses TRBV9 and TRBJ2-3; D remains unclear. V was shortened by 1 base and J by 1 base, with 13 bases between the two germline ends. CDR3 length: 16 amino acids. Per germline, CDR1 SGDLS and CDR2 YYNGEE. CDR3 sequence reads: CASSVSSSLGTDTQYF. CDR3 nucleotides: TGTGCCAGCAGCGTATCTAGTAGCCTGGGCACAGATACGCAGTATTTT.

This rearrangement joins TRBV6-5 to TRBJ2-1, with unresolved D. Germline loops: CDR1 MNHEY, CDR2 SVGAGI. Trimming shortened V by 2 bases and J by 5 bases, and 7 bases separated the two germline ends. The CDR3 sequence is 13 residues long. CDR3 sequence: CASSYIADNEQFF. The CDR3 DNA is TGTGCCAGCAGTTACATAGCTGACAATGAGCAGTTCTTC.

V and J are TRBV6-5 and TRBJ2-2; D is possibly TRBD2 (5 bases). This CDR3 contains 14 residues. Germline assignment: CDR1 MNHEY and CDR2 SVGAGI. Trimming took off 6 bases at V and 3 bases at J, with 11 bases between the two ends. The CDR3 region is CASRWPGDTGELFF. The CDR3 DNA is TGTGCCAGCAGGTGGCCCGGGGACACCGGGGAGCTGTTTTTT.

The chain carries TRBV30 and TRBJ1-5; D call uncertain. With 0 bases removed from V and 7 bases from J, the gap between germline ends came to 10 bases. Germline V CDR1 and CDR2: GTSNPN, SVGIG (reference sequence). The CDR3 loop spans 13 amino acids. The CDR3 is CAWSVRSGQPQHF. CDR3 in DNA: TGTGCCTGGAGTGTACGTTCGGGACAGCCCCAGCATTTT.

J is TRBJ2-1 and V is TRBV9; TRBD2 aligns across 11 bases. The junction had 14 bases not matched to a gene; V was cut back by 0 bases and J by 0 bases. The CDR3 length is 21 residues. Germline lookup yields CDR1 SGDLS and CDR2 YYNGEE. CDR3 protein: CASSVAELAGGYGSSYNEQFF. CDR3 nucleotide sequence: TGTGCCAGCAGCGTAGCGGAGCTAGCGGGGGGATACGGGAGCTCCTACAATGAGCAGTTCTTC.

V and J are TRBV29-1 and TRBJ1-2; 8 nucleotides agree with TRBD1. The V and J ends lost 4 bases and 12 bases, in that order; junction bases with no gene match: 4. Per the germline V gene, CDR1 is SQVTM and CDR2 is ANQGSEA. This CDR3 contains 10 residues. The CDR3 bases are TGCAGCGTTGGGACAGGGTTGAACACCTTC. This translates into CSVGTGLNTF.